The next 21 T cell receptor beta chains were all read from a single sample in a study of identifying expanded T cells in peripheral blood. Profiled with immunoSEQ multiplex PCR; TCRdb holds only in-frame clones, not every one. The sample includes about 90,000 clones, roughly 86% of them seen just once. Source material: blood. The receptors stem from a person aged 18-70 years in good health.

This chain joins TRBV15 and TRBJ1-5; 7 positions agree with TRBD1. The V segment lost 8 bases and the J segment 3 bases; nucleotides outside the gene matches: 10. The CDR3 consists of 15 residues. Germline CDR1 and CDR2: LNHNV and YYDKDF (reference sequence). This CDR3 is CATHPGQTDNQPQHF. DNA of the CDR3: TGTGCCACCCACCCGGGACAGACAGACAATCAGCCCCAGCATTTT.

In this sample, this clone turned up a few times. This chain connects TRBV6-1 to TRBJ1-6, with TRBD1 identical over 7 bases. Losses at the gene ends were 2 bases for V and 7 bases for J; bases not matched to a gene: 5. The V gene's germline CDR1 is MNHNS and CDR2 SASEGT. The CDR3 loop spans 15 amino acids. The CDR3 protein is CASSERTGRNSPLHF. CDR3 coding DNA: TGTGCCAGCAGTGAACGGACAGGCAGAAATTCACCCCTCCACTTT.

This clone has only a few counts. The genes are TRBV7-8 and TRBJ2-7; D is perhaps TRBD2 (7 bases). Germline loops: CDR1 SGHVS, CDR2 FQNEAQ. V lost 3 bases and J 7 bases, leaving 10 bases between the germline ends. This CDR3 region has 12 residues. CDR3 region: CASSLGGGEQYF. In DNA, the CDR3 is TGTGCCAGCAGCTTGGGAGGGGGAGAGCAGTACTTC.

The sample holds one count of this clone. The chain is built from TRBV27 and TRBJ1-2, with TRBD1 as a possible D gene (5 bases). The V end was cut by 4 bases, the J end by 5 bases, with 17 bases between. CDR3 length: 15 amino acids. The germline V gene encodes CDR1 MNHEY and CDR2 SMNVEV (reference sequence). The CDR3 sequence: CASSSTPGLLYGYTF. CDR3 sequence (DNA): TGTGCCAGCAGTTCGACCCCGGGACTGCTGTATGGCTACACCTTC.

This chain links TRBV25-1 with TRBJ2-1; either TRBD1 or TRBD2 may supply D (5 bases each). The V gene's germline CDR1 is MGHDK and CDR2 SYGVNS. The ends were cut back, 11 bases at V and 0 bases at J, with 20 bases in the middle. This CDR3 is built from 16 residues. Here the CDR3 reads CAQVRGSRGSYNEQFF. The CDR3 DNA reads TGTGCCCAAGTGAGGGGATCGAGGGGCTCCTACAATGAGCAGTTCTTC.

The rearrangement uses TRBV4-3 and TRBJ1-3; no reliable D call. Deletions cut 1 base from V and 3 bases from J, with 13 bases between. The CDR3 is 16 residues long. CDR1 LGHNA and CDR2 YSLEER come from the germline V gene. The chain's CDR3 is CASSQGPHVFGNTIYF. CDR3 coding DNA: TGCGCCAGCAGCCAAGGTCCACATGTGTTTGGAAACACCATATATTTT.

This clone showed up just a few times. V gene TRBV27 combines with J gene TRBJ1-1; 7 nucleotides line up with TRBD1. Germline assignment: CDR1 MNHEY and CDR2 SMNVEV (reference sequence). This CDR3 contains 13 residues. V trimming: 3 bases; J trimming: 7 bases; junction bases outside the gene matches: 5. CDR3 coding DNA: TGTGCCAGCAGTTTTGGCAGGGGGTATGAAGCTTTCTTT. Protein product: CASSFGRGYEAFF.

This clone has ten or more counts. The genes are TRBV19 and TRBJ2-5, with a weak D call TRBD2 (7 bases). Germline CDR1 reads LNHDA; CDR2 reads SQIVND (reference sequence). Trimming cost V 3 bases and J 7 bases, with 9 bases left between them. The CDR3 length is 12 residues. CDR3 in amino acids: CASSMGGGTQYF. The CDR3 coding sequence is TGTGCCAGTAGTATGGGAGGGGGGACCCAGTACTTC.

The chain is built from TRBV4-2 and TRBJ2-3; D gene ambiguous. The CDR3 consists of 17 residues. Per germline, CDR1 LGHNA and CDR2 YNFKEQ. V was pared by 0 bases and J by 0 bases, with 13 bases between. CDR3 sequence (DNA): TGTGCCAGCAGCCAAGATTGGGCTGGCCCTAGCACAGATACGCAGTATTTT. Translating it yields CASSQDWAGPSTDTQYF.

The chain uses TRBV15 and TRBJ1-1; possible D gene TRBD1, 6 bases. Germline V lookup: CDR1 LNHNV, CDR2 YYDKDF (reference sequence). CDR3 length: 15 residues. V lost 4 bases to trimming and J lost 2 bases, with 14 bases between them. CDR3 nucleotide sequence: TGTGCCACCAGCACTAGGACAGTCTCCAACACTGAAGCTTTCTTT. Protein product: CATSTRTVSNTEAFF.

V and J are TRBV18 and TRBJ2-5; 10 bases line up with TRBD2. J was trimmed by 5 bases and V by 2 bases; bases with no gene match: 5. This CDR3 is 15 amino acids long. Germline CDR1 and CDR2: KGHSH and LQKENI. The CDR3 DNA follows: TGTGCCAGCTCACCATGGGGGACTAGCGTTGAGACCCAGTACTTC. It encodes CASSPWGTSVETQYF.

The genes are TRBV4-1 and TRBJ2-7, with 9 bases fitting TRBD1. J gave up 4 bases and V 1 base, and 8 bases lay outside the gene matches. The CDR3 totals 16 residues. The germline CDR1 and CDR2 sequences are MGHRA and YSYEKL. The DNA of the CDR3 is TGCGCCAGCAGCCAAGTAAGGACAGGGGTTAGTTACGAGCAGTACTTC. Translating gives CASSQVRTGVSYEQYF.

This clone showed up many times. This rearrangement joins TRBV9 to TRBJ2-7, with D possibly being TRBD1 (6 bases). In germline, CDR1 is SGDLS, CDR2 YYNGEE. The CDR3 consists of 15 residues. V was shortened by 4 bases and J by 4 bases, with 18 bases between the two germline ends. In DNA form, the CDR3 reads TGTGCCAGCAGCCCCCTCGGGCAGGGGTCTTACGAGCAGTACTTC. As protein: CASSPLGQGSYEQYF.

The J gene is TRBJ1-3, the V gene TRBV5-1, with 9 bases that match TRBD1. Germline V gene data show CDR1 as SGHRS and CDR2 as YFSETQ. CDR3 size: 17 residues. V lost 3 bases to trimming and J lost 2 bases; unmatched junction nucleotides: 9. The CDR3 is CASSYDGQGLTGNTIYF. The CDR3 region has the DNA TGCGCCAGCAGCTACGACGGACAGGGGTTGACTGGAAACACCATATATTTT.

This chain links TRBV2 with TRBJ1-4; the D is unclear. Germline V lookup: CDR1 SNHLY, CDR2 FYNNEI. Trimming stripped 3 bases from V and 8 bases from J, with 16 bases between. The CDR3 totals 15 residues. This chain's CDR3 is CASSEAGKREEKLFF. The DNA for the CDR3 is TGTGCCAGCAGTGAGGCGGGAAAGAGGGAGGAAAAACTGTTTTTT.

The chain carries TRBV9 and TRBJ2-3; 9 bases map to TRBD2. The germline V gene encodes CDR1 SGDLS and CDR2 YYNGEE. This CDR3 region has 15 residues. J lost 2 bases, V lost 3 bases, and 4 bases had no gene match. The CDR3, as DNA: TGTGCCAGCAGCGAAAGCGGGGGGCCCACAGATACGCAGTATTTT. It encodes CASSESGGPTDTQYF.

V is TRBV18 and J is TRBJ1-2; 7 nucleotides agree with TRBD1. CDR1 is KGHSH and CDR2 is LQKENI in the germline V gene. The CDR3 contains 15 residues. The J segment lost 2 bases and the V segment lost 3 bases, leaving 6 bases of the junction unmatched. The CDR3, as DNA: TGTGCCAGCTCACCGACAGGGAAGGAAAACTATGGCTACACCTTC. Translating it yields CASSPTGKENYGYTF. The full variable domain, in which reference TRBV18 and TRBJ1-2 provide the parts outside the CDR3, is NAGVMQNPRHLVRRRGQEARLRCSPMKGHSHVYWYRQLPEEGLKFMVYLQKENIIDESGMPKERFSAEFPKEGPSILRIQQVVRGDSAAYFCASSPTGKENYGYTFGSGTRLTVV.

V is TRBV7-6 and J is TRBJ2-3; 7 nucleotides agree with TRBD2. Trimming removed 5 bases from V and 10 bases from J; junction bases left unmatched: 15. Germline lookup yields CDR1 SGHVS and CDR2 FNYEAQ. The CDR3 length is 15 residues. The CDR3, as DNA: TGTGCCAGCAGCCCCCGGGACTACCTCCCGAGGGCGCAGTATTTT. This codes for CASSPRDYLPRAQYF.

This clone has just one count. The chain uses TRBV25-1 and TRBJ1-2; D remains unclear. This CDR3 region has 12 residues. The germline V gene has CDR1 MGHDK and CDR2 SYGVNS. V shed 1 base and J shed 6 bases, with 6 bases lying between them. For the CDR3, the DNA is TGTGCCAGCAGTGAATGGGAGAATGGCTACACCTTC. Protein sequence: CASSEWENGYTF.

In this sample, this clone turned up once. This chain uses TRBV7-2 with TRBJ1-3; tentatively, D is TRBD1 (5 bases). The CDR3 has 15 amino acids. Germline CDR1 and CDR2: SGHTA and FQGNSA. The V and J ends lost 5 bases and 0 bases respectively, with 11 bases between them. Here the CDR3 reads CASSPPRGSGNTIYF. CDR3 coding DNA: TGTGCCAGCAGCCCTCCTAGGGGCTCTGGAAACACCATATATTTT.

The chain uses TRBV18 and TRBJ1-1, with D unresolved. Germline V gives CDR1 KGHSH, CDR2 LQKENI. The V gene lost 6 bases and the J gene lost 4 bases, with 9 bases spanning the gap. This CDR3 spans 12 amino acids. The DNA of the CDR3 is TGTGCCAGCTCTGATGAGGGCACTGAAGCTTTCTTT. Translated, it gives CASSDEGTEAFF.